This TCR beta chain comes out of a study of OX40 agonist ivuxolimab in advanced cancers. Study overall: Ivuxolimab, an antibody acting as an agonist of OX40 (CD134), was used to treat patients. Administration of intravenous ivuxolimab to patients occurred every 2 weeks at 0.01 to 10 mg/kg. Study results and limitations: At doses 0.1 to 3.0 mg/kg, CD4+ and CD8+ clones expanded.

Comments on this clone: Its antigen is unidentified. This sample includes further DNA sequences coding for the same CDR3.

Sequencing used immunoSEQ multiplex PCR; TCRdb keeps in-frame clones, though not all of them. The sample records under 65,000 clones, approximately 89% being singletons. CDR3 length equals 15 residues. CDR1 and CDR2 from the germline V gene are LNHDA and SQIVND (reference sequence). Trimming took off 3 bases at V and 0 bases at J, with 8 bases between the two ends. The input for sequencing was CD4+ or CD8+ T cells sorted from blood, taken in a trial of the OX40 agonist ivuxolimab. The chain recombines TRBV19 with TRBJ2-2; no clear D. This receptor was identified in an adult with an advanced solid tumor such as melanoma, head and neck, liver or kidney cancer. For the CDR3, the DNA is TGTGCCAGTAGTATCGCAGGAGCGAACACCGGGGAGCTGTTTTTT. Its protein is CASSIAGANTGELFF.